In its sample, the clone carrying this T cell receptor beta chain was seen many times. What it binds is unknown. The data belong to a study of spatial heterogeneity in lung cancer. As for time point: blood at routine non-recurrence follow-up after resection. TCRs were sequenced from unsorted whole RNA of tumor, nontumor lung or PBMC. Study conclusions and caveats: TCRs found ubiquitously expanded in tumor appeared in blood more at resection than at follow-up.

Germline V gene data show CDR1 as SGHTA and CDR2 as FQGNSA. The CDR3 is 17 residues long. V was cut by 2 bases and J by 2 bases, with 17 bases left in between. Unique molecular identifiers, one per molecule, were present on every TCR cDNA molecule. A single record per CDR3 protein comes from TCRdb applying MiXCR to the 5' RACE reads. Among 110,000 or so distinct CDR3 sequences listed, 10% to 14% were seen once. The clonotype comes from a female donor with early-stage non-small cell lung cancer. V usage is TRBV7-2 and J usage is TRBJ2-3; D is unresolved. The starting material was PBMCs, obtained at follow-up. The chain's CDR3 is CASSLTFHDSPTDTQYF. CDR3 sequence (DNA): TGTGCCAGCAGCTTAACTTTTCATGACTCACCCACAGATACGCAGTATTTT.